Following are 5 T cell receptor beta chains from one sample sequenced in a study of regulatory T cells in long-lasting Graves disease. The sample's time point: persistent/refractory GD, antithyroid drugs over 5 years with positive TRAb. With RNA extracted from PBMCs as input, the TCR library was made. Arm-PCR with iRepertoire HTBI primers amplified the CDR3 regions for these TCR beta libraries. TCRdb independently ran MiXCR on the multiplex PCR reads; one entry per CDR3 protein. The profile shows around 300,000 distinct CDR3 sequences, around 20% of them singletons. Sample: peripheral blood mononuclear cells (PBMCs), taken when the disease was refractory, from a patient treated with antithyroid drugs. The origin of the receptors is a female donor with Graves disease.

The chain couples TRBV15 to TRBJ2-7, with a tentative D call TRBD1 (6 bases). The CDR3 is 13 residues long. V lost 3 bases and J 5 bases, leaving 11 bases between the germline ends. Looked up from germline, CDR1 is LNHNV and CDR2 is YYDKDF (reference sequence). The CDR3 spells CATSRMTGDEQYF. DNA of the CDR3: TGTGCCACCAGCAGGATGACAGGCGACGAGCAGTACTTC.

The gene calls are TRBV7-2 and TRBJ2-5; possible D gene TRBD1, 6 bases. V lost 5 bases and J 5 bases, leaving 27 bases between the germline ends. In germline, CDR1 is SGHTA, CDR2 FQGNSA. There are 18 residues in the CDR3. The CDR3 here is CASSPWGPLPEQPETQYF. DNA of the CDR3: TGTGCCAGCAGCCCCTGGGGGCCATTACCCGAGCAACCTGAGACCCAGTACTTC.

This clonotype showed up just once. V is TRBV6-2 or TRBV6-3 and J is TRBJ2-5, with TRBD1 as a possible D gene (5 bases). V dropped 5 bases and J dropped 2 bases, with 9 bases sitting between them. Germline values: CDR1 MNHEY, CDR2 SVGEGT. This CDR3 has 13 amino acids. CDR3 residues: CASSRRVQETQYF. DNA of the CDR3: TGTGCCAGCAGTCGCAGGGTACAAGAGACCCAGTACTTC.

This clonotype was counted at least ten times. The chain uses TRBV28 and TRBJ2-7; D may match TRBD1 or TRBD2 (5 bases each). The CDR3 extends over 13 amino acids. The ends were cut back, 3 bases at V and 3 bases at J, with 9 bases in the middle. Looked up from germline, CDR1 is MDHEN and CDR2 is SYDVKM. The CDR3 region has the DNA TGTGCCAGCAGTTTTTGGGACGGCTACGAGCAGTACTTC. This encodes CASSFWDGYEQYF. The variable domain in full, completed from reference TRBV28 and TRBJ2-7, reads DVKVTQSSRYLVKRTGEKVFLECVQDMDHENMFWYRQDPGLGLRLIYFSYDVKMKEKGDIPEGYSVSREKKERFSLILESASTNQTSMYLCASSFWDGYEQYFGPGTRLTVT.

This clonotype occurred many times. The CDR3 coding sequence is TGTGCCAGCAGCTTAGGCAGGGGGGTGGATGAAAAACTGTTTTTT. It is translated as CASSLGRGVDEKLFF. The chain combines TRBV7-2 with TRBJ1-4; 7 nucleotides align to TRBD1. CDR3 length equals 15 residues. J lost 6 bases, V lost 1 base, and 5 bases had no gene match. Germline assignment: CDR1 SGHTA and CDR2 FQGNSA. Based on the CDR3 plus reference TRBV7-2 and TRBJ1-4, the full variable domain is GAGVSQSPSNKVTEKGKDVELRCDPISGHTALYWYRQSLGQGLEFLIYFQGNSAPDKSGLPSDRFSAERTGGSVSTLTIQRTQQEDSAVYLCASSLGRGVDEKLFFGSGTQLSVL.